These T cell receptor beta chains were read from a single sample in a study of blood T cell repertoires in COVID-19. Here immunoSEQ multiplex PCR was the method, and the copy in TCRdb shows in-frame clones only, minus some. The data show around 190,000 clones, with about 85% seen just once and about 4.9% held by the top ten. The sample was peripheral blood. Receptors originate from a woman of 80 years or more with acute or convalescent COVID-19. CDR3s include the opening cysteine and the closing phenylalanine or tryptophan. D genes are given only for firm matches. A row's size may be missing; if present it is once, few, many or a size class.

CDR3nt: TGCGCCAGCACAGTTGCCGTCTCTGGGGCCAACGTCCTGACTTTC
CDR3aa: CASTVAVSGANVLTF
d_gene: -
v_gene: TRBV5-1
j_gene: TRBJ2-6
abundance: -

CDR3nt: TGTGCCAGCTCACGAGACAGGGAAAATTCAGTAGATGAAAAACTGTTTTTT
CDR3aa: CASSRDRENSVDEKLFF
d_gene: TRBD1
v_gene: TRBV18
j_gene: TRBJ1-4
abundance: -

CDR3nt: TGCGCCAGCAGCTTGGGACTAGCGGGAGGATCAGATACGCAGTATTTT
CDR3aa: CASSLGLAGGSDTQYF
d_gene: TRBD2
v_gene: TRBV5-1
j_gene: TRBJ2-3
abundance: few

CDR3nt: TGTGCCAGCAGTTTTAGTTTTGGACAGGGGATTACCGGGGAGCTGTTTTTT
CDR3aa: CASSFSFGQGITGELFF
d_gene: TRBD1
v_gene: TRBV6-2/TRBV6-3
j_gene: TRBJ2-2
abundance: -

CDR3nt: TGTGCCAGCAGCCCCGGGGGGGCACAAGTAAACACCATATATTTT
CDR3aa: CASSPGGAQVNTIYF
d_gene: -
v_gene: TRBV9
j_gene: TRBJ1-3
abundance: -

CDR3nt: TGTGCCTGGTTCAGGGGACATCGGGCTAACACCATATATTTT
CDR3aa: CAWFRGHRANTIYF
d_gene: -
v_gene: TRBV30
j_gene: TRBJ1-3
abundance: -

CDR3nt: TGTGCCAGCAGTTCCCCGAGCGAGACCCAGTACTTC
CDR3aa: CASSSPSETQYF
d_gene: -
v_gene: TRBV6-5
j_gene: TRBJ2-5
abundance: -

CDR3nt: TGTGCCAGCAGTTTCCCTTTAAACTATGGCTACACCTTC
CDR3aa: CASSFPLNYGYTF
d_gene: -
v_gene: TRBV6-5
j_gene: TRBJ1-2
abundance: -

CDR3nt: TGTGCCAGCAGCCCTGGACAGGGGGTCTATGGCTACACCTTC
CDR3aa: CASSPGQGVYGYTF
d_gene: TRBD1
v_gene: TRBV7-2
j_gene: TRBJ1-2
abundance: -

CDR3nt: TGTGCCAGCAGCTTATGGCTAGCGGGACCTAACAATGAGCAGTTCTTC
CDR3aa: CASSLWLAGPNNEQFF
d_gene: TRBD2
v_gene: TRBV7-9
j_gene: TRBJ2-1
abundance: -

CDR3nt: TGTGCTAGTGCCCTAATCACCGGGGAGCTGTTTTTT
CDR3aa: CASALITGELFF
d_gene: -
v_gene: TRBV12-5
j_gene: TRBJ2-2
abundance: -

CDR3nt: TGTGCCAGCAGAAAAACCGGGACAGACATTGGCTACACCTTC
CDR3aa: CASRKTGTDIGYTF
d_gene: TRBD1
v_gene: TRBV6-5
j_gene: TRBJ1-2
abundance: -

CDR3nt: TGTGCCATCAGAGGTAGCACTAGCGGACTCAATGAGCAGTTCTTC
CDR3aa: CAIRGSTSGLNEQFF
d_gene: TRBD2
v_gene: TRBV10-3
j_gene: TRBJ2-1
abundance: -

CDR3nt: TGCGCCAGCAGCTTCGGTAGCTACAAAAACATTCAGTACTTC
CDR3aa: CASSFGSYKNIQYF
d_gene: -
v_gene: TRBV5-1
j_gene: TRBJ2-4
abundance: -

CDR3nt: TGTGCCATCAAACAGGGGCCTCTCGTCGGGGAGCTGTTTTTT
CDR3aa: CAIKQGPLVGELFF
d_gene: TRBD1
v_gene: TRBV10-3
j_gene: TRBJ2-2
abundance: -

CDR3nt: TGTGCCAGCAGTCCCTGGGCCCTGCCTTCCGATACGCAGTATTTT
CDR3aa: CASSPWALPSDTQYF
d_gene: -
v_gene: TRBV5-5
j_gene: TRBJ2-3
abundance: -

CDR3nt: TGTGCCAGCAGCCGTAGCGGGAGGCGGACAGATACGCAGTATTTT
CDR3aa: CASSRSGRRTDTQYF
d_gene: TRBD2
v_gene: TRBV6-5
j_gene: TRBJ2-3
abundance: -

CDR3nt: TGTGCCAGCTCCCCCTCGGTGGGAGGGCTCTACGAGCAGTACTTC
CDR3aa: CASSPSVGGLYEQYF
d_gene: TRBD2
v_gene: TRBV18
j_gene: TRBJ2-7
abundance: -

CDR3nt: TGTGCCAGCAGTTACTTCGGACAGTTGAACACTGAAGCTTTCTTT
CDR3aa: CASSYFGQLNTEAFF
d_gene: -
v_gene: TRBV6-5
j_gene: TRBJ1-1
abundance: -

CDR3nt: TGTGCCAGCAGCCCTGACCAGAGGGAGCAGTACTTC
CDR3aa: CASSPDQREQYF
d_gene: -
v_gene: TRBV7-2
j_gene: TRBJ2-7
abundance: -

CDR3nt: TGTGCCAGCAGCTTAGGAGGGATTGCGGCCTACAATGAGCAGTTCTTC
CDR3aa: CASSLGGIAAYNEQFF
d_gene: -
v_gene: TRBV11-3
j_gene: TRBJ2-1
abundance: -

CDR3nt: TGTGCCAGCACTCCCCGGGGGGCGGAGAGCACAGATACGCAGTATTTT
CDR3aa: CASTPRGAESTDTQYF
d_gene: -
v_gene: TRBV9
j_gene: TRBJ2-3
abundance: -

CDR3nt: TGTGCCAGCAGTTCCAGGGCTGGAGGCTACACCTTC
CDR3aa: CASSSRAGGYTF
d_gene: -
v_gene: TRBV6-2/TRBV6-3
j_gene: TRBJ1-2
abundance: -

CDR3nt: TGCAGCGCCGGAAGGGGATCCGACTCTGGGGCCAACGTCCTGACTTTC
CDR3aa: CSAGRGSDSGANVLTF
d_gene: -
v_gene: TRBV29-1
j_gene: TRBJ2-6
abundance: -

CDR3nt: TGTGCCAGCAGCCCCGGGGTAGCGGGAGGTTGGGATGAGCAGTTCTTC
CDR3aa: CASSPGVAGGWDEQFF
d_gene: TRBD2
v_gene: TRBV9
j_gene: TRBJ2-1
abundance: once

CDR3nt: TGTGCCAGCAGTCAGGGGAGCAACATTCAGTACTTC
CDR3aa: CASSQGSNIQYF
d_gene: -
v_gene: TRBV6-5
j_gene: TRBJ2-4
abundance: -

CDR3nt: TGTGCCAGCAGCCTTACTAGCGGGAGAAGGGAGCAGTTCTTC
CDR3aa: CASSLTSGRREQFF
d_gene: TRBD2
v_gene: TRBV7-2
j_gene: TRBJ2-1
abundance: -